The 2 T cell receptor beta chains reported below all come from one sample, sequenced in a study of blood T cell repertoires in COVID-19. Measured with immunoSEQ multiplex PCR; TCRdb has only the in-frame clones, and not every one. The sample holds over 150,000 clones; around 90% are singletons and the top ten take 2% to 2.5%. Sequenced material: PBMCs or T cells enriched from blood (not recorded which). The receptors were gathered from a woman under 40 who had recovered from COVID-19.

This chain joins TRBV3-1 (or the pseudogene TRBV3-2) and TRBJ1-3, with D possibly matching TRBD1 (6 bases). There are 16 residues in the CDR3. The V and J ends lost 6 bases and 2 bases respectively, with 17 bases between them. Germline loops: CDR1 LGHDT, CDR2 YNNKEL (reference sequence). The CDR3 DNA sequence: TGTGCCAGCAGGGGGAGGGGGGCCGAAGCTGGAAACACCATATATTTT. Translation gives CASRGRGAEAGNTIYF.

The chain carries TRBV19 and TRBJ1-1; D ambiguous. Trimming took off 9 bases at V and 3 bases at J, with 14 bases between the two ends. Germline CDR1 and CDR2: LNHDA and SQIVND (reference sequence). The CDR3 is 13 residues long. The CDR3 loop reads CASKFREDTEAFF. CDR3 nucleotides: TGTGCCAGCAAGTTCCGGGAGGACACTGAAGCTTTCTTT.